This T cell receptor beta chain was recorded in a study of T cell responses to AZD1222 COVID-19 vaccine. Study as a whole: Doses given second, at about 4 or about 12 weeks, were pooled. Study-level points and caveats: Reports indicate that nearly half of spike-specific TCRs are directed at unmutated variant regions. White British ancestry dominated among donors, who included more females, and clonal diversity was possibly underestimated. Baseline serology detected seropositivity in only five to seven AZD1222 recipients.

Produced via immunoSEQ multiplex PCR; TCRdb's table is partial and in-frame only. The sample lists about 110,000 clones, 88% occurring once. About this clone: Its antigen remains unidentified.

The J segment lost 4 bases and the V segment lost 9 bases, leaving 9 bases of the junction unmatched. The germline CDR1 and CDR2 sequences are LNHDA and SQIVND (reference sequence). The CDR3 contains 15 residues. This specimen consisted of peripheral blood, obtained on day 0 of AZD1222 vaccination. This rearrangement joins TRBV19 to TRBJ2-6, with 7 nucleotides matching TRBD1. The receptor was isolated from an adult in good health. The DNA for the CDR3 is TGTGCCAGCGGGACAGTTCCCTCGGGGGCCAACGTCCTGACTTTC. Translated: CASGTVPSGANVLTF.